The 28 T cell receptor beta chains below come from one sample, sequenced in a study of control samples from healthy donors and cancer patients. The table came from immunoSEQ multiplex PCR; TCRdb's copy has only in-frame clones and leaves some out. The data contain about 34,000 clones, more than 85% of them singletons. Sequenced: PBMCs. These TCRs come from a woman between 40 and 50 years old with lung cancer.

The chain couples TRBV7-7 to TRBJ1-1; TRBD1 aligns across 9 bases. The ends lost 5 bases at V and 11 bases at J; junction bases unmatched: 36. Germline V gene sequence: CDR1 SSHAT, CDR2 FNYEAQ (reference sequence). The CDR3 sequence is 22 residues long. The CDR3 DNA follows: TGTGCCAGCAGCAAACCAAACAGGGGGCGGGAGAAAGTAAAACGGAGCGATCTGAAGGCTTTCTTT. Amino acids: CASSKPNRGREKVKRSDLKAFF.

The chain joins TRBV5-1 to TRBJ1-1, with a weak D call TRBD1 (6 bases). This CDR3 is 16 amino acids long. Looked up from germline, CDR1 is SGHRS and CDR2 is YFSETQ. With 0 bases removed from V and 5 bases from J, the gap between germline ends came to 17 bases. The CDR3 is CASSLVGGQGHTEAFF. CDR3 DNA sequence: TGCGCCAGCAGCTTGGTTGGGGGGCAGGGTCATACTGAAGCTTTCTTT.

The chain links TRBV5-4 to TRBJ2-1; 9 nucleotides align to TRBD2. Germline V gene lookup returns CDR1 SGHNT and CDR2 YYREEE (reference sequence). V gave up 4 bases and J gave up 6 bases; unmatched junction bases: 8. The CDR3 is made up of 15 amino acids. The CDR3 reads CASSRRGGMGNEQFF. In nucleotides, the CDR3 is TGTGCCAGCAGCCGGCGGGGGGGCATGGGCAATGAGCAGTTCTTC.

The J gene is TRBJ2-2, the V gene TRBV11-3, with 10 bases fitting TRBD1. The CDR3 consists of 15 residues. The V gene end was trimmed by 2 bases and the J gene end by 8 bases; junction bases not matched to a gene: 5. Germline values: CDR1 SGHNT, CDR2 YENEEA. The DNA of the CDR3 is TGTGCCAGCAGCTTATGGACAGGGGGAGTAGGGGAGCTGTTTTTT. It is translated as CASSLWTGGVGELFF. Drawing the rest from reference TRBV11-3 and TRBJ2-2, the complete variable domain is EAGVVQSPRYKIIEKKQPVAFWCNPISGHNTLYWYLQNLGQGPELLIRYENEEAVDDSQLPKDRFSAERLKGVDSTLKIQPAELGDSAVYLCASSLWTGGVGELFFGEGSRLTVL.

The rearrangement links TRBV29-1 to TRBJ2-1, with D perhaps matching TRBD1 or TRBD2 (7 bases each). The V end lost 3 bases, the J end lost 7 bases, and 13 bases lay between the germline ends. The CDR3 has 13 residues. Germline V lookup: CDR1 SQVTM, CDR2 ANQGSEA. The CDR3 loop is CSVDLRGGNEQFF. The CDR3 nucleotides read TGCAGCGTTGATCTCAGGGGGGGGAATGAGCAGTTCTTC.

The CDR3 sequence is CASSMGGGRYTGELFF. The DNA for the CDR3 is TGTGCCAGTAGTATGGGAGGGGGCCGGTACACCGGGGAGCTGTTTTTT. The V and J genes are TRBV19 and TRBJ2-2; D possibly uses TRBD1 or TRBD2 (7 bases each). Looked up from germline, CDR1 is LNHDA and CDR2 is SQIVND (reference sequence). There are 16 residues in the CDR3. The V and J ends lost 3 bases and 3 bases respectively, with 14 bases between them.

The chain's CDR3 is CASSLVGRGGYEQYF. The CDR3 bases are TGTGCCAGCAGCTTAGTCGGCAGAGGGGGGTACGAGCAGTACTTC. The chain combines TRBV7-9 with TRBJ2-7; D assignment may be TRBD1 or TRBD2 (6 bases each). With 1 base removed from V and 4 bases from J, the gap between germline ends came to 14 bases. The CDR3 covers 15 residues. Germline-derived CDR1 and CDR2 are SEHNR and FQNEAQ (reference sequence).

The chain is built from TRBV14 and TRBJ1-5; D is uncertain. Germline CDR1 is SGHDN and CDR2 is FVKESK. The CDR3 contains 13 residues. V lost 4 bases and J lost 9, with 13 bases in between. Here the CDR3 reads CASSLTYSGPQHF. The CDR3 coding sequence is TGTGCCAGCAGCCTAACCTACAGTGGGCCCCAGCATTTT.

CDR3 bases: TGTGCCAGCAGTGGACTAGCGGGGGGGAACAATGAGCAGTTCTTC. It encodes CASSGLAGGNNEQFF. This chain joins TRBV2 and TRBJ2-1, with 14 bases that match TRBD2. This CDR3 has 15 residues. After removal of 4 bases from V and 5 bases from J, the junction contained 1 base not matched to a gene. Germline CDR1 SNHLY, CDR2 FYNNEI.

The chain employs TRBV4-3 and TRBJ2-2, with D tentatively TRBD1 (6 bases). The CDR3 covers 15 residues. The germline V and J ends were trimmed by 2 bases and 5 bases, with 12 bases remaining between them. Germline CDR1 reads LGHNA; CDR2 reads YSLEER. CDR3 coding DNA: TGCGCCAGCAGCCAAAATCCGGACAGTACCGGGGAGCTGTTTTTT. It encodes CASSQNPDSTGELFF.

The rearrangement links TRBV4-2 to TRBJ2-3, with TRBD2 matching 7 bases. The CDR3 has 16 amino acids. The germline CDR1 and CDR2 sequences are LGHNA and YNFKEQ. The V gene end was trimmed by 0 bases and the J gene end by 6 bases; junction bases not matched to a gene: 9. CDR3 amino acids: CASSQEASGERDTQYF. As DNA, the CDR3 is TGTGCCAGCAGCCAAGAGGCCAGCGGGGAAAGGGATACGCAGTATTTT.

The chain combines TRBV3-1 (or the pseudogene TRBV3-2) with TRBJ1-5; D is unclear. Trimming shortened V by 0 bases and J by 3 bases, and 6 bases separated the two germline ends. CDR3 length equals 14 residues. Germline assignment: CDR1 LGHDT and CDR2 YNNKEL (reference sequence). The CDR3 DNA is TGTGCCAGCAGCCAAGATTTAGCCAATCAGCCCCAGCATTTT. This translates into CASSQDLANQPQHF.

The CDR3 sequence is CASSLREQYF. The DNA for the CDR3 is TGTGCCAGCAGTTTGCGAGAGCAGTACTTC. This chain connects TRBV28 to TRBJ2-7; D gene uncertain. V lost 3 bases to trimming and J lost 7 bases, with 4 bases between them. There are 10 residues in the CDR3. The germline V gene encodes CDR1 MDHEN and CDR2 SYDVKM.

The chain employs TRBV27 and TRBJ1-5, with D unclear. With 0 bases removed from V and 4 bases from J, the gap between germline ends came to 10 bases. The germline V gene encodes CDR1 MNHEY and CDR2 SMNVEV (reference sequence). The CDR3 spans 15 residues. CDR3 in amino acids: CASSLSRGRNQPQHF. The CDR3 coding sequence is TGTGCCAGCAGTTTATCGAGAGGGAGAAATCAGCCCCAGCATTTT.

This clone was seen more than once but under ten times. The V call is TRBV4-2, the J call TRBJ1-1, with D perhaps matching TRBD1 (6 bases). Germline CDR1 LGHNA, CDR2 YNFKEQ. This CDR3 spans 15 amino acids. V shed 1 base and J shed 5 bases, with 14 bases lying between them. The CDR3 is CASSQGAGVGTEAFF. In DNA, the CDR3 is TGTGCCAGCAGCCAAGGGGCAGGGGTAGGGACTGAAGCTTTCTTT.

The genes are TRBV6-1 and TRBJ1-1; 9 bases line up with TRBD1. Germline values: CDR1 MNHNS, CDR2 SASEGT. The CDR3 has 13 amino acids. V was clipped by 2 bases and J by 11 bases; unmatched bases: 6. CDR3 loop: CASSERDRGWAFF. CDR3 sequence (DNA): TGTGCCAGCAGTGAACGAGACAGGGGGTGGGCTTTCTTT.

The V call is TRBV29-1, the J call TRBJ1-2; no clear D gene. The V end lost 5 bases, the J end lost 6 bases, and 16 bases lay between the germline ends. CDR1 and CDR2 (germline): SQVTM, ANQGSEA. This CDR3 region has 13 residues. The CDR3 DNA sequence: TGCAGCGTTCGTCGGACGGAGAAAGATGGCTACACCTTC. It encodes CSVRRTEKDGYTF.

This clone was picked up a small number of times. The CDR3: CASSPDPGYEQYF. The CDR3 region has the DNA TGTGCCAGCAGTCCCGACCCCGGCTACGAGCAGTACTTC. The chain has TRBV7-9 and TRBJ2-7; the D is unclear. CDR3 size: 13 residues. Trimming left V 6 bases short and J 3 bases short, with 12 bases between. CDR1 is SEHNR, CDR2 FQNEAQ, per germline (reference sequence).

The chain has TRBV4-1 and TRBJ1-5, with D unresolved. CDR1 and CDR2 from the germline V gene are MGHRA and YSYEKL. This CDR3 comprises 15 residues. V lost 0 bases and J 6 bases, leaving 12 bases between the germline ends. CDR3 region: CASSQETPGSQPQHF. Here the CDR3 DNA reads TGCGCCAGCAGCCAAGAGACACCTGGAAGTCAGCCCCAGCATTTT.

This sequence joins TRBV6-2 or TRBV6-3 and TRBJ2-7, with TRBD2 matching 14 bases. This CDR3 region has 15 residues. Germline V gene lookup returns CDR1 MNHEY and CDR2 SVGEGT. V was clipped by 0 bases and J by 6 bases; unmatched bases: 1. The CDR3 nucleotides are TGTGCCAGCAGTTACTCGACTAGCGGGGGGGCCGAGCAGTACTTC. Translated: CASSYSTSGGAEQYF.

The chain combines TRBV30 with TRBJ1-3; D gene ambiguous. V gave up 4 bases and J gave up 2 bases, with 9 bases separating them. CDR3 length: 13 residues. In germline, CDR1 is GTSNPN, CDR2 SVGIG (reference sequence). The CDR3 DNA is TGTGCCTGGATCGGAGTCACTGGAAACACCATATATTTT. This gives the protein CAWIGVTGNTIYF.

This sequence joins TRBV2 and TRBJ2-3; no clear D gene. The germline V gene encodes CDR1 SNHLY and CDR2 FYNNEI. V lost 3 bases and J 3 bases, leaving 16 bases between the germline ends. CDR3 length: 16 amino acids. The CDR3 loop reads CASSEGMGRRTDTQYF. Here the CDR3 DNA reads TGTGCCAGCAGTGAGGGAATGGGCCGCCGAACAGATACGCAGTATTTT.

The CDR3 DNA reads TGTGCCAGCAGCCCCCTATCGGTAGGCGGAGAGACCCAGTACTTC. Translation: CASSPLSVGGETQYF. The rearrangement joins TRBV11-3 to TRBJ2-5; D is ambiguous. The CDR3 consists of 15 residues. Germline-derived CDR1 and CDR2 are SGHNT and YENEEA. V was shortened by 5 bases and J by 4 bases, with 17 bases between the two germline ends.

The V call is TRBV5-6, the J call TRBJ1-1; no firm D call. The germline V gene has CDR1 SGHDT and CDR2 YYEEEE. This CDR3 spans 14 amino acids. V dropped 1 base and J dropped 3 bases, with 10 bases sitting between them. The DNA for the CDR3 is TGTGCCAGCAGCTTGCGGCGTAGGGACACTGAAGCTTTCTTT. Translating gives CASSLRRRDTEAFF.

The chain joins TRBV18 to TRBJ2-7; D is uncertain. Trimming stripped 3 bases from V and 0 bases from J, with 6 bases between. The CDR3 totals 13 residues. CDR1 and CDR2 from the germline V gene are KGHSH and LQKENI. CDR3 nucleotides: TGTGCCAGCTCACCGGAAGCCTCCTACGAGCAGTACTTC. As protein: CASSPEASYEQYF.

A note on this clone: This sample includes further DNA sequences coding for the same CDR3. The gene calls are TRBV30 and TRBJ2-3; possibly TRBD2 for D (6 bases). Germline V gives CDR1 GTSNPN, CDR2 SVGIG (reference sequence). The CDR3 runs to 16 residues. V was clipped by 2 bases and J by 6 bases, with 21 bases between them. The DNA for the CDR3 is TGTGCCTGGAGTACCGTATTCGGCGGGGCCACGGATACGCAGTATTTT. Its translation is CAWSTVFGGATDTQYF.

The chain carries TRBV6-5 and TRBJ1-1; tentative D call: TRBD1 (5 bases). CDR3 length equals 16 residues. V was trimmed by 4 bases and J by 1 base, leaving 16 bases between them. The germline V gene encodes CDR1 MNHEY and CDR2 SVGAGI. The CDR3 reads CASSSRTGRRNTEAFF. The CDR3, as DNA: TGTGCCAGCAGTTCTCGTACGGGACGGAGGAACACTGAAGCTTTCTTT.

V is TRBV24-1 and J is TRBJ1-1; D remains ambiguous. Deletions cut 7 bases from V and 0 bases from J, with 8 bases between. The CDR3 runs to 13 residues. Germline values: CDR1 KGHDR, CDR2 SFDVKD. CDR3 residues: CATRNQMNTEAFF. CDR3 DNA sequence: TGTGCCACCAGAAACCAGATGAACACTGAAGCTTTCTTT.